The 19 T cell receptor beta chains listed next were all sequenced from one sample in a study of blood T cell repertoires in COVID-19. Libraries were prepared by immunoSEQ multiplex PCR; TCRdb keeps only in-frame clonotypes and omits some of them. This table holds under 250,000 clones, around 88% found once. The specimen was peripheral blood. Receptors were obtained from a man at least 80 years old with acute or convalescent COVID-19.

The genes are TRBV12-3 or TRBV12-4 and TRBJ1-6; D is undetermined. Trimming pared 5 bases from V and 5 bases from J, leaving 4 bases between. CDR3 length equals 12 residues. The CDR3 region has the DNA TGTGCCAGCAGTCCCAATAATTCACCCCTCCACTTT. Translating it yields CASSPNNSPLHF.

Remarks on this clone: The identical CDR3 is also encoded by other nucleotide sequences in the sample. This CDR3 is CASSQDAGLGGYTF. The CDR3, as DNA: TGCGCCAGCAGCCAAGATGCAGGGTTGGGTGGCTACACCTTC. The V gene is TRBV4-3, the J gene TRBJ1-2; TRBD1 is a possible D gene (5 bases). This CDR3 contains 14 residues. The germline gives CDR1 LGHNA, CDR2 YSLEER. Trimming removed 0 bases at V and 7 bases at J, with 12 bases between.

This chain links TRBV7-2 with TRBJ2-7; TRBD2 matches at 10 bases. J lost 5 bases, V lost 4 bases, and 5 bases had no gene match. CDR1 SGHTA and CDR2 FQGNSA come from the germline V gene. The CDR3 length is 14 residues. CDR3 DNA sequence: TGTGCCAGCAGCTCAAGCGGGAGGGCCGACGAGCAGTACTTC. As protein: CASSSSGRADEQYF.

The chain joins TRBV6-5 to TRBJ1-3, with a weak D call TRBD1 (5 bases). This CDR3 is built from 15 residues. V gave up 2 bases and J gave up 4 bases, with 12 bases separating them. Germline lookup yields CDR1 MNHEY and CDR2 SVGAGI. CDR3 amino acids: CASSYGAGPGNTIYF. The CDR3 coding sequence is TGTGCCAGCAGTTACGGGGCAGGGCCCGGAAACACCATATATTTT.

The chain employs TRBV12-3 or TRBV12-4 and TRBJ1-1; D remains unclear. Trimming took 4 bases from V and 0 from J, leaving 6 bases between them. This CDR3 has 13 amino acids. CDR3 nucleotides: TGTGCCAGCAGTTCGTACATGAACACTGAAGCTTTCTTT. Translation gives CASSSYMNTEAFF.

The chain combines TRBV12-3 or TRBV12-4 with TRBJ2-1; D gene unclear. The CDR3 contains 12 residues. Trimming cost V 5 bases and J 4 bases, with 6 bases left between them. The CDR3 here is CASSREYNEQFF. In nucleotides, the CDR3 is TGTGCCAGCAGTCGAGAGTACAATGAGCAGTTCTTC.

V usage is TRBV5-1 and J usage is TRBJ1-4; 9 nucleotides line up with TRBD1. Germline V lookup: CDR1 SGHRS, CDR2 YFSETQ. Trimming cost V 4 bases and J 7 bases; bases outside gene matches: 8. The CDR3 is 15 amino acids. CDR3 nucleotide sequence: TGCGCCAGCAGCCCAGGGACAGGGCCAGGTGAAAAACTGTTTTTT. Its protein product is CASSPGTGPGEKLFF.

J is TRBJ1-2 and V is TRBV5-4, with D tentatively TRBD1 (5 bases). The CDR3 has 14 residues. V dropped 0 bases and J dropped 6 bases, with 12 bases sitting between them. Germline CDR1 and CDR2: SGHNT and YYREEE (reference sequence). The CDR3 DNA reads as TGTGCCAGCAGCTTGGATCTAGGGGAACATGGCTACACCTTC. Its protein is CASSLDLGEHGYTF.

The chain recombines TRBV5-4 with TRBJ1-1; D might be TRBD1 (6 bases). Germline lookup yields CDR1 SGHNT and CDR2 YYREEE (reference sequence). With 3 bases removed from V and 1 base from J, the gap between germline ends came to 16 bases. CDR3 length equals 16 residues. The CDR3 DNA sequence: TGTGCCAGCAGCTCTGAACAGGGCAGGGCGAACACTGAAGCTTTCTTT. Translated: CASSSEQGRANTEAFF.

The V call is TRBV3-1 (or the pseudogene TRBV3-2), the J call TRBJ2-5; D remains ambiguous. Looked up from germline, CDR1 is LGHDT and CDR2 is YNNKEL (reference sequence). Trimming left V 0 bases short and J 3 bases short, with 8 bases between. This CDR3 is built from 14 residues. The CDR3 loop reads CASSQDPRKETQYF. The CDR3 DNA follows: TGTGCCAGCAGCCAAGATCCCAGGAAAGAGACCCAGTACTTC.

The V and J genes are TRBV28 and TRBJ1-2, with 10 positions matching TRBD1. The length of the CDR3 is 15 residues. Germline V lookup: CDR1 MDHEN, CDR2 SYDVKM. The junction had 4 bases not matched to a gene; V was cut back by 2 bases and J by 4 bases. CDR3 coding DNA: TGTGCCAGCAGTTTAGGGACAGGGGTATCCTATGGCTACACCTTC. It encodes CASSLGTGVSYGYTF.

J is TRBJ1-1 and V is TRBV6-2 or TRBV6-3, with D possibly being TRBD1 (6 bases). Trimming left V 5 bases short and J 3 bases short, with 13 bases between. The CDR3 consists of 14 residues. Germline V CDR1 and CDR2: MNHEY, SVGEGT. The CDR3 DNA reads TGTGCCAGCAGTCACAACAGGGCGGACACTGAAGCTTTCTTT. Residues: CASSHNRADTEAFF.

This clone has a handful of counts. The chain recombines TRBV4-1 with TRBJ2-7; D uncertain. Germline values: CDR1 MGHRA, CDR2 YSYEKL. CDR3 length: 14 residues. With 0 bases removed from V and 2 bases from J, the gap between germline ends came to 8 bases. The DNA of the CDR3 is TGCGCCAGCAGCCAAGACAGGTTTACCTACGAGCAGTACTTC. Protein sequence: CASSQDRFTYEQYF.

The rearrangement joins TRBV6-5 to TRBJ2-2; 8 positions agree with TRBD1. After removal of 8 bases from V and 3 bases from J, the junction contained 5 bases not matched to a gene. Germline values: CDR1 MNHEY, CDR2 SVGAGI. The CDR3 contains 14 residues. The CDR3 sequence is CASGQGPHTGELFF. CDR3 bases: TGTGCCAGCGGACAGGGACCCCACACCGGGGAGCTGTTTTTT.

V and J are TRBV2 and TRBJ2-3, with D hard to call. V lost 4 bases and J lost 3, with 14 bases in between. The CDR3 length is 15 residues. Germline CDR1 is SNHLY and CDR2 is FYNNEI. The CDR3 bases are TGTGCCAGCAGTGGCCCCGGGTTGGGTACAGATACGCAGTATTTT. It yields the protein CASSGPGLGTDTQYF. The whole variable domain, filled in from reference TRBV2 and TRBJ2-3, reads EPEVTQTPSHQVTQMGQEVILRCVPISNHLYFYWYRQILGQKVEFLVSFYNNEISEKSEIFDDQFSVERPDGSNFTLKIRSTKLEDSAMYFCASSGPGLGTDTQYFGPGTRLTVL.

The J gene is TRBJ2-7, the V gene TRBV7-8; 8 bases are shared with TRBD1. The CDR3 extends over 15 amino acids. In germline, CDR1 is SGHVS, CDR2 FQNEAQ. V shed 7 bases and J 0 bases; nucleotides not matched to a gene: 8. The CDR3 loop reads CASIRDRRSSYEQYF. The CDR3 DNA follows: TGTGCCAGCATTCGGGACAGGAGGAGCTCCTACGAGCAGTACTTC.

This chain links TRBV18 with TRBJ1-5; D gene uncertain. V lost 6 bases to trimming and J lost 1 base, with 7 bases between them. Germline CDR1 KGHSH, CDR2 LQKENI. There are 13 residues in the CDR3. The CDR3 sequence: CASSPESNQPQHF. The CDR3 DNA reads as TGTGCCAGCTCTCCAGAGAGCAATCAGCCCCAGCATTTT.

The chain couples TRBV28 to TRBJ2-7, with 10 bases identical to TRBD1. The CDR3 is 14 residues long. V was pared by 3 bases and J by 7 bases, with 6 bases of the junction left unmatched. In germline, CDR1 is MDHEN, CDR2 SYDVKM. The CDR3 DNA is TGTGCCAGCAGTTTGGGGACAGGGGCTGGAGAGCAGTACTTC. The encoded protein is CASSLGTGAGEQYF.

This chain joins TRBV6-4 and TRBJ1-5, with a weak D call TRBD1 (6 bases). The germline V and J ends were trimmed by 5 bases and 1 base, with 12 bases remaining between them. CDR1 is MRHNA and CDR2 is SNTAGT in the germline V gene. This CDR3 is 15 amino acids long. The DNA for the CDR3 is TGTGCCAGCAGTCAAGGGGGGGGGAGCAATCAGCCCCAGCATTTT. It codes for CASSQGGGSNQPQHF.